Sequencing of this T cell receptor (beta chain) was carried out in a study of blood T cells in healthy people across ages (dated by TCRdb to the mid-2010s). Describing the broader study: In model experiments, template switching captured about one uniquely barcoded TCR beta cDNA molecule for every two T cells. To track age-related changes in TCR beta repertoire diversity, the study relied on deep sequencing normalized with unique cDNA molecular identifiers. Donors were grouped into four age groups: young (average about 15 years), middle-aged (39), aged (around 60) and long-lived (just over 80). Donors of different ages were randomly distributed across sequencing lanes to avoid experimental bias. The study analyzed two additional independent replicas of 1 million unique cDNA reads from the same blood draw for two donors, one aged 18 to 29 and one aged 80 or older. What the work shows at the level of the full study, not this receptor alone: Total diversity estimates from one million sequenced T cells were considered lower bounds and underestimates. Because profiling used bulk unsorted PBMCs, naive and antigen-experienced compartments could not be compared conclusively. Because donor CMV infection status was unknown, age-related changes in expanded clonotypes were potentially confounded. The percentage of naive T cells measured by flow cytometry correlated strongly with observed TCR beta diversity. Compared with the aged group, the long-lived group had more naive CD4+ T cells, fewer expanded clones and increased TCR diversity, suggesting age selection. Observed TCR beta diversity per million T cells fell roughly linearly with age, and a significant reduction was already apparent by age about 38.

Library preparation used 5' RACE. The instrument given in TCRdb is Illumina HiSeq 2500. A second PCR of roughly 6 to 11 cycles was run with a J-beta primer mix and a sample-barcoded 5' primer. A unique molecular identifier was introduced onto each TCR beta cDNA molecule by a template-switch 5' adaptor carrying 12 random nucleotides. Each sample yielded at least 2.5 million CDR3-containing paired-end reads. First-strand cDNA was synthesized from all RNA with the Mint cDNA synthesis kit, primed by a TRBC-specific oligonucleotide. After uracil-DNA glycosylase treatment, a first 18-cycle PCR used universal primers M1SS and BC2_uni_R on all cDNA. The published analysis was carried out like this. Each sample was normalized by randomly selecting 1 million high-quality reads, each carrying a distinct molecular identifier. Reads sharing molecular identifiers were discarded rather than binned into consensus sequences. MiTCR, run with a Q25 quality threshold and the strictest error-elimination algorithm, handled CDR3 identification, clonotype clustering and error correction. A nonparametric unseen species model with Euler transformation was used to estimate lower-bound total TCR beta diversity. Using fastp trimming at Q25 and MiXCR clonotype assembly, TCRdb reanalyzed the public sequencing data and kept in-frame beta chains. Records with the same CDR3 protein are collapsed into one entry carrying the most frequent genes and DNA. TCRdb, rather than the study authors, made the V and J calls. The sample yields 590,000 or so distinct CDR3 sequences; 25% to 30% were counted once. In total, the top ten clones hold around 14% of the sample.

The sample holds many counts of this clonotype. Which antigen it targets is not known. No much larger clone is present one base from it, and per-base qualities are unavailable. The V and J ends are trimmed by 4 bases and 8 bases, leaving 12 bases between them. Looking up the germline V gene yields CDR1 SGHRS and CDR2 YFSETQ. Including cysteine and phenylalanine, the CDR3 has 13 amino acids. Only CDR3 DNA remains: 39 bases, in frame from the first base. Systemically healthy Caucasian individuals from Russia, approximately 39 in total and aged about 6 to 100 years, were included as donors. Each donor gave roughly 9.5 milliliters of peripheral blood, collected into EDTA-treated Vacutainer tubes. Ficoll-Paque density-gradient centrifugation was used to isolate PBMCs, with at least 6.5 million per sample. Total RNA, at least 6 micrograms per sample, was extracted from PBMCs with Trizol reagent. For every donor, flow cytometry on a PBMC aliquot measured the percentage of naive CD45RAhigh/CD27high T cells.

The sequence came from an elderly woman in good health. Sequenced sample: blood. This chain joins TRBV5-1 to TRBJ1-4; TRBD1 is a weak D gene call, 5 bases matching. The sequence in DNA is TGCGCCAGCAGCCGTGAAGGGGAGGAAAAACTGTTTTTT. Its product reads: CASSREGEEKLFF.